This is a list of T cell receptor beta chains from one sample in a study of blood T cell repertoires in COVID-19. The assay was immunoSEQ multiplex PCR, and TCRdb's table has in-frame clones only and misses some. In the table there are over 450,000 clones, roughly 89% of which are singletons. Sequencing was performed on peripheral blood. These receptor sequences come from a young man with COVID-19, enrolled during active disease. The CDR3 runs from the conserved cysteine through the conserved F or W. Each record gives: V gene, J gene, D gene, clone size, CDR3 protein, CDR3 DNA. D genes are given only for firm matches. Rows give clone size only sometimes, using once, few, many, or a class for an expanded clone.

V: TRBV9
J: TRBJ1-2
D: NA
size: NA
CDR3: CASSVRGGYGYTF
DNA: TGTGCCAGCAGCGTAAGGGGCGGCTATGGCTACACCTTC

V: TRBV9
J: TRBJ1-1
D: NA
size: NA
CDR3: CASSVGQLNTEAFF
DNA: TGTGCCAGCAGCGTTGGACAACTGAACACTGAAGCTTTCTTT

V: TRBV19
J: TRBJ2-1
D: NA
size: NA
CDR3: CASSIAADYNEQFF
DNA: TGTGCCAGTAGTATAGCGGCGGATTACAATGAGCAGTTCTTC

V: TRBV6-5
J: TRBJ2-3
D: TRBD2
size: NA
CDR3: CASSYLLAGDTQYF
DNA: TGTGCCAGCAGTTACTTGCTAGCGGGTGATACGCAGTATTTT

V: TRBV4-1
J: TRBJ1-4
D: NA
size: few
CDR3: CASSPPPGEKLFF
DNA: TGCGCCAGCAGCCCACCCCCGGGTGAAAAACTGTTTTTT

V: TRBV30
J: TRBJ1-4
D: NA
size: NA
CDR3: CAWMTDTLGEKLFF
DNA: TGTGCCTGGATGACGGACACCCTAGGGGAAAAACTGTTTTTT

V: TRBV29-1
J: TRBJ2-7
D: NA
size: NA
CDR3: CSVRQANRYEQYF
DNA: TGCAGCGTCAGACAGGCCAATCGTTACGAGCAGTACTTC

V: TRBV9
J: TRBJ2-7
D: TRBD2
size: NA
CDR3: CASSGPLGLAGLDEQYF
DNA: TGTGCCAGCAGCGGCCCGCTAGGACTAGCGGGATTGGACGAGCAGTACTTC

V: TRBV3-1/TRBV3-2
J: TRBJ1-4
D: NA
size: NA
CDR3: CASSQKVGATNEKLFF
DNA: TGTGCCAGCAGCCAGAAGGTGGGCGCAACTAATGAAAAACTGTTTTTT

V: TRBV25-1
J: TRBJ2-7
D: TRBD1
size: NA
CDR3: CASSEYPRGSYEQYF
DNA: TGTGCCAGCAGTGAATATCCCAGGGGGTCCTACGAGCAGTACTTC

V: TRBV4-1
J: TRBJ2-3
D: NA
size: NA
CDR3: CASSQDLASTDTQYF
DNA: TGCGCCAGCAGCCAAGACCTAGCCTCCACAGATACGCAGTATTTT

V: TRBV5-4
J: TRBJ2-3
D: NA
size: NA
CDR3: CASSSGLGARGDTQYF
DNA: TGTGCCAGCAGCTCAGGGTTGGGGGCGCGCGGAGATACGCAGTATTTT

V: TRBV3-1/TRBV3-2
J: TRBJ2-4
D: NA
size: NA
CDR3: CASSQPTSRDIQYF
DNA: TGTGCCAGCAGCCAACCAACTAGTAGGGACATTCAGTACTTC

V: TRBV19
J: TRBJ1-4
D: TRBD1
size: NA
CDR3: CASSSRTGVGEKLFF
DNA: TGTGCCAGTAGTTCTCGGACAGGGGTAGGCGAAAAACTGTTTTTT

V: TRBV5-4
J: TRBJ1-1
D: NA
size: NA
CDR3: CASSLATVNTEAFF
DNA: TGTGCCAGCAGCTTGGCGACAGTGAACACTGAAGCTTTCTTT

V: TRBV6-5
J: TRBJ2-3
D: TRBD2
size: NA
CDR3: CASARAGDTDTQYF
DNA: TGTGCCAGCGCTAGGGCGGGAGACACAGATACGCAGTATTTT

V: TRBV7-9
J: TRBJ1-1
D: TRBD1
size: NA
CDR3: CASSKRQGSGTEAFF
DNA: TGTGCCAGCAGCAAGAGACAGGGGTCGGGAACTGAAGCTTTCTTT

V: TRBV5-1
J: TRBJ2-1
D: NA
size: NA
CDR3: CASSLGGAEQFF
DNA: TGCGCCAGCAGCTTGGGAGGAGCTGAGCAGTTCTTC

V: TRBV9
J: TRBJ2-3
D: TRBD1
size: NA
CDR3: CASSPRTGASTDTQYF
DNA: TGTGCCAGCAGCCCTAGGACAGGGGCTAGCACAGATACGCAGTATTTT

V: TRBV11-2
J: TRBJ2-5
D: TRBD2
size: NA
CDR3: CASSSTSGGETQYF
DNA: TGTGCCAGCAGCTCGACTAGCGGGGGGGAGACCCAGTACTTC

V: TRBV23-1
J: TRBJ2-7
D: TRBD2
size: NA
CDR3: CASSLALLAVLSYEQYF
DNA: TGCGCCAGCAGTCTGGCCCTACTAGCGGTACTCTCCTACGAGCAGTACTTC

V: TRBV21-1
J: TRBJ1-5
D: NA
size: NA
CDR3: CASSKFDDGGNQPQHF
DNA: TGTGCCAGCAGCAAATTCGACGACGGGGGCAATCAGCCCCAGCATTTT

V: TRBV6-5
J: TRBJ2-2
D: TRBD1
size: NA
CDR3: CASIADRANGELFF
DNA: TGTGCCAGCATTGCAGACAGGGCAAACGGGGAGCTGTTTTTT

V: TRBV5-4
J: TRBJ2-3
D: TRBD1
size: once
CDR3: CASSGRDRDTDTQYF
DNA: TGTGCCAGCAGCGGCCGGGACAGGGACACAGATACGCAGTATTTT

V: TRBV7-6
J: TRBJ1-1
D: NA
size: NA
CDR3: CASSLRGHPNTEAFF
DNA: TGTGCCAGCAGCTTAAGGGGTCATCCGAACACTGAAGCTTTCTTT

V: TRBV19
J: TRBJ2-3
D: TRBD1
size: NA
CDR3: CASSKRGTASTDTQYF
DNA: TGTGCCAGTAGTAAAAGAGGGACAGCTAGCACAGATACGCAGTATTTT

V: TRBV7-6
J: TRBJ2-1
D: NA
size: NA
CDR3: CASSSGGLAGSEQFF
DNA: TGTGCCAGCAGCTCAGGGGGACTGGCGGGAAGTGAGCAGTTCTTC

V: TRBV6-1
J: TRBJ2-3
D: NA
size: NA
CDR3: CASSGRGTSSTDTQYF
DNA: TGTGCCAGCAGTGGTAGGGGGACATCTAGCACAGATACGCAGTATTTT